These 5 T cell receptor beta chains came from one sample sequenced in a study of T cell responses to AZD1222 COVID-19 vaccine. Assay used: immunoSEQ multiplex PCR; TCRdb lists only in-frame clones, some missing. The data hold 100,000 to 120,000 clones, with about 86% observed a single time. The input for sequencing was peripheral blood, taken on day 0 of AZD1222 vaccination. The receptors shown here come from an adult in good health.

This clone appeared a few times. The CDR3 loop reads CASSYGDRGGHGYTF. The CDR3 DNA follows: TGTGCCAGCAGTTACGGGGACAGGGGAGGGCATGGCTACACCTTC. The rearrangement joins TRBV6-5 to TRBJ1-2, with 10 bases identical to TRBD1. Germline V lookup: CDR1 MNHEY, CDR2 SVGAGI. The J segment lost 6 bases and the V segment lost 2 bases, leaving 6 bases of the junction unmatched. The CDR3 consists of 15 residues.

The CDR3 is CASSSDDRGGGFGEKLFF. The CDR3 bases are TGTGCCAGCAGCTCAGATGACCGCGGGGGCGGTTTTGGTGAAAAACTGTTTTTT. V usage is TRBV13 and J usage is TRBJ1-4; D possibly corresponds to TRBD1 (6 bases). There are 18 residues in the CDR3. Trimming pared 4 bases from V and 7 bases from J, leaving 25 bases between. CDR1 PRHDT and CDR2 FYEKMQ come from the germline V gene (reference sequence).

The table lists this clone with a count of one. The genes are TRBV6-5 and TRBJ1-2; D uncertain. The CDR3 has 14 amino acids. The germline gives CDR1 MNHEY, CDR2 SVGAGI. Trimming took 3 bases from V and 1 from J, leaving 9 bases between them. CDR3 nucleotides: TGTGCCAGCAGTTATTCCACGGTTAACTATGGCTACACCTTC. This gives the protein CASSYSTVNYGYTF.

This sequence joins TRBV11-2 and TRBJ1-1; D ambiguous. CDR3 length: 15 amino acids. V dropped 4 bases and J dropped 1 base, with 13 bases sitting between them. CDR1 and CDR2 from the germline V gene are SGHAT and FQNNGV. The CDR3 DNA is TGTGCCAGCAGCTACAACCCCCTCCAGAACACTGAAGCTTTCTTT. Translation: CASSYNPLQNTEAFF.

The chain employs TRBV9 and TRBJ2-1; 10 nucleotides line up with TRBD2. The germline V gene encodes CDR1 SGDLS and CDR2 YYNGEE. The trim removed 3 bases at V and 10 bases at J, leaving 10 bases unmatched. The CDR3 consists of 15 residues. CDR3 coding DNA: TGTGCCAGCAGCGCGCCTAGCGGGGGCGGGGGGGAGCAGTTCTTC. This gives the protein CASSAPSGGGGEQFF.